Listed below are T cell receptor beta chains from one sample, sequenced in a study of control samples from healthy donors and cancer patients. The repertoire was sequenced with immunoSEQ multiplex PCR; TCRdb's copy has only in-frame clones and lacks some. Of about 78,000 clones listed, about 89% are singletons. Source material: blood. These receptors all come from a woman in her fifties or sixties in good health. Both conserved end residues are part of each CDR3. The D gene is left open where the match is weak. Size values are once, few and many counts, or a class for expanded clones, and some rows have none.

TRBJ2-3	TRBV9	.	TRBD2	TGTGCCAGCAGCCCCATGGGCGGGGGGGGCACAGATACGCAGTATTTT	CASSPMGGGGTDTQYF
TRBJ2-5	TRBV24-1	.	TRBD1	TGTGCCACCAGTGACTCAGACAGGGGGTTAGGGGAGACCCAGTACTTC	CATSDSDRGLGETQYF
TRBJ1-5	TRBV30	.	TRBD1	TGTGCCTGGAGTGCGGCCGACAGGGTTCAGCCCCAGCATTTT	CAWSAADRVQPQHF
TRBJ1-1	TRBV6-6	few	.	TGTGCCAGCAGTTGGGTGAACACTGAAGCTTTCTTT	CASSWVNTEAFF
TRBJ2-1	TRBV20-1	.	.	TGCAGTGCCCGCCTAGTCTATGAGCAGTTCTTC	CSARLVYEQFF
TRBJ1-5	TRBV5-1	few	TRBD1	TGCGCCAGCAGCTCGACAGGGTCGGCCAATCAGCCCCAGCATTTT	CASSSTGSANQPQHF
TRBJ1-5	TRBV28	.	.	TGTGCCAGCAAGGGGGGGAGACAGCCCCAGCATTTT	CASKGGRQPQHF
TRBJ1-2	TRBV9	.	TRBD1	TGTGCCAGCAGCGCCCGGGACAGGGGGCCGGGCGGCTACACCTTC	CASSARDRGPGGYTF
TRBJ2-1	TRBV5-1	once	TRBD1	TGCGCCAGCAGCCAGGGACAGGGAGACGATGAGCAGTTCTTC	CASSQGQGDDEQFF
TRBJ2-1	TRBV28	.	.	TGTGCCAGCAGACCTACAAGCTCCTACAATGAGCAGTTCTTC	CASRPTSSYNEQFF
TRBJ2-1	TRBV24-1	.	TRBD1	TGTGCCACCAGTGATTCGACAGGGGTGGATCTCCATGAGCAGTTCTTC	CATSDSTGVDLHEQFF
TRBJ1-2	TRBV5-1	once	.	TGCGCCAGCAGCTTGCCTTCTCAGGGGGGCTACACCTTC	CASSLPSQGGYTF
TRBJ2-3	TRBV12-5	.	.	TGTGCTAGTGGTTCCTTTAGCGGCGGCACAGATACGCAGTATTTT	CASGSFSGGTDTQYF
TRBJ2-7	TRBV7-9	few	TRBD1	TGTGCCAGCAGCACGGACAGGGGGCCCTACGAGCAGTACTTC	CASSTDRGPYEQYF
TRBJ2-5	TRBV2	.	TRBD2	TGTGCCAGCAGTCTACTAGCGGCGGGACGGACCCAGTACTTC	CASSLLAAGRTQYF
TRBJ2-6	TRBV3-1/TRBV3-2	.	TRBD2	TGTGCCAGCAGCCCCCTCGGGGGGGGCTCTGGGGCCAACGTCCTGACTTTC	CASSPLGGGSGANVLTF
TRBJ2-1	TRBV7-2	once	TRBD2	TGTGCCAGCAGCTCGTCAGTAGCGACTAGCGGGAAGGAGTTCTTC	CASSSSVATSGKEFF
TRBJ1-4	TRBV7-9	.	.	TGTGCCAGCAGCTTAGGGTGGACCGGAAGGGCTGAAAAACTGTTTTTT	CASSLGWTGRAEKLFF
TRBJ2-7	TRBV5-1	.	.	TGCGCCAGCAGCTTGGACCCCAATAGGGGCGAGCAGTACTTC	CASSLDPNRGEQYF
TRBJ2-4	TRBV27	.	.	TGTGCCAGCAGTTTATCGCTGGGGGGCGCGGGGGACATTCAGTACTTC	CASSLSLGGAGDIQYF
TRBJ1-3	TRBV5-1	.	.	TGCGCCAGCAGCTTGTATGCTGGGGCCCTAGGTGGAAACACCATATATTTT	CASSLYAGALGGNTIYF